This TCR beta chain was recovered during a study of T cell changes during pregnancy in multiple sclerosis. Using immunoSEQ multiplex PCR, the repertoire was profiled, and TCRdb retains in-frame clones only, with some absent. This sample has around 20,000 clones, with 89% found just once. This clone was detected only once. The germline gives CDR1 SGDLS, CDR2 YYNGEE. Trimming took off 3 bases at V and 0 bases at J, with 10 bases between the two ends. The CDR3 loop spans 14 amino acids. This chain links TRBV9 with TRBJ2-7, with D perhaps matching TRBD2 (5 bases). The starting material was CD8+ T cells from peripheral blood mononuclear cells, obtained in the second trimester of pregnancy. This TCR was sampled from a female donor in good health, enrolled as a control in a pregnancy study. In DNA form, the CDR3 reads TGTGCCAGCAGCGAAGGACTGGTCTCCTACGAGCAGTACTTC. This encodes CASSEGLVSYEQYF.